A single sample is the source of the 31 T cell receptor beta chains below, sequenced in a study of cytomegalovirus exposure and HLA in healthy donors. The protocol was immunoSEQ multiplex PCR, while the TCRdb copy is restricted to in-frame clones and leaves out a portion. Among some 45,000 clones, 94% were seen once, and the ten largest hold 6.5% to 9.5%. The sequenced sample consisted of PBMCs. These receptors all come from a woman under 30 in good health and CMV-seropositive.

V gene TRBV30 combines with J gene TRBJ2-3; TRBD1 matches at 10 bases. This CDR3 comprises 16 residues. V was clipped by 2 bases and J by 4 bases; unmatched bases: 9. The germline V gene encodes CDR1 GTSNPN and CDR2 SVGIG (reference sequence). The CDR3 protein is CAWSPGDRGLADTQYF. The DNA for the CDR3 is TGTGCCTGGAGTCCTGGGGACAGGGGTCTGGCAGATACGCAGTATTTT.

The J gene is TRBJ2-7, the V gene TRBV5-1; possibly TRBD2 for D (6 bases). Germline V CDR1 and CDR2: SGHRS, YFSETQ. Trimming pared 3 bases from V and 5 bases from J, leaving 21 bases between. The CDR3 consists of 16 residues. The CDR3 loop is CASSSDPGLGTHEQYF. The CDR3 region has the DNA TGCGCCAGCAGCTCGGACCCGGGACTTGGAACCCACGAGCAGTACTTC. Together with reference TRBV5-1 and TRBJ2-7, the CDR3 gives the full variable domain: KAGVTQTPRYLIKTRGQQVTLSCSPISGHRSVSWYQQTPGQGLQFLFEYFSETQRNKGNFPGRFSGRQFSNSRSEMNVSTLELGDSALYLCASSSDPGLGTHEQYFGPGTRLTVT.

The genes are TRBV19 and TRBJ2-5; maybe TRBD2 (6 bases). Per germline, CDR1 LNHDA and CDR2 SQIVND (reference sequence). V was cut by 5 bases and J by 4 bases, with 20 bases left in between. CDR3 length: 16 residues. The CDR3 region is CASSAGGPLGGETQYF. The CDR3 nucleotides are TGTGCCAGTAGTGCAGGAGGGCCCCTGGGGGGAGAGACCCAGTACTTC.

The V call is TRBV27, the J call TRBJ2-1, with 12 bases identical to TRBD2. The junction had 8 bases not matched to a gene; V was cut back by 4 bases and J by 10 bases. The CDR3 contains 15 residues. Looked up from germline, CDR1 is MNHEY and CDR2 is SMNVEV (reference sequence). DNA of the CDR3: TGTGCCAGCAGTTCAAGACTAGCGGGAGCCTGGGAGCAGTTCTTC. Translated, it gives CASSSRLAGAWEQFF.

The gene calls are TRBV4-3 and TRBJ1-1; tentatively, D is TRBD1 (5 bases). V was trimmed by 4 bases and J by 11 bases, leaving 14 bases between them. The CDR3 loop spans 12 amino acids. Germline CDR1 is LGHNA and CDR2 is YSLEER. The CDR3, as DNA: TGCGCCAGCAGCCCGCAGGGAGGGGACGCTTTCTTT. It is translated as CASSPQGGDAFF.

The CDR3 reads CASSIASIYNSPLHF. The CDR3 DNA follows: TGTGCCAGTAGTATTGCGAGCATATATAATTCACCCCTCCACTTT. The chain uses TRBV19 and TRBJ1-6; D gene unclear. V shed 3 bases and J shed 4 bases, with 10 bases lying between them. The CDR3 length is 15 residues. Per the germline V gene, CDR1 is LNHDA and CDR2 is SQIVND (reference sequence).

The chain employs TRBV15 and TRBJ2-1; possible D gene TRBD2, 5 bases. V was trimmed by 0 bases and J by 7 bases, leaving 19 bases between them. The germline V gene has CDR1 LNHNV and CDR2 YYDKDF (reference sequence). CDR3 length: 17 amino acids. The CDR3 region is CATSRDTTSNGGNEQFF. CDR3 nucleotides: TGTGCCACCAGCAGAGATACCACGTCGAACGGCGGGAATGAGCAGTTCTTC.

This chain connects TRBV10-3 to TRBJ2-7; TRBD1 matches 8 bases. Germline CDR1 and CDR2: ENHRY and SYGVKD. V trimming: 4 bases; J trimming: 1 base; junction bases outside the gene matches: 6. The CDR3 runs to 15 residues. The CDR3 protein is CAISGGQVLSYEQYF. CDR3 bases: TGTGCCATCAGTGGGGGACAGGTCCTATCCTACGAGCAGTACTTC.

V usage is TRBV4-1 and J usage is TRBJ2-1; TRBD2 matches at 11 bases. Germline assignment: CDR1 MGHRA and CDR2 YSYEKL. The CDR3 runs to 15 residues. V shed 4 bases, J shed 8 bases, and the junction held 7 bases outside the gene matches. CDR3 sequence: CASSRLAGGIDEQFF. The CDR3 nucleotides read TGCGCCAGCAGCCGTCTAGCGGGAGGTATTGATGAGCAGTTCTTC.

V and J are TRBV30 and TRBJ2-2; D unclear. The CDR3 consists of 16 residues. Per germline, CDR1 GTSNPN and CDR2 SVGIG (reference sequence). The V gene lost 5 bases and the J gene lost 0 bases, with 16 bases spanning the gap. The CDR3 coding sequence is TGTGCCTGGTGTAGTTCCCACTTATCGAACACCGGGGAGCTGTTTTTT. Its translation is CAWCSSHLSNTGELFF.

V gene TRBV11-3 combines with J gene TRBJ2-1; a possible D gene is TRBD2 (6 bases). The V end was cut by 3 bases, the J end by 9 bases, with 21 bases between. CDR1 and CDR2 (germline): SGHNT, YENEEA. The CDR3 has 16 amino acids. The CDR3 nucleotides read TGTGCCAGCAGCTTTCTCAGCGGGCTTTGGTCGGGTGAGCAGTTCTTC. Residues: CASSFLSGLWSGEQFF.

The J gene is TRBJ2-7, the V gene TRBV5-6; perhaps TRBD2 as D (5 bases). Trimming removed 4 bases at V and 2 bases at J, with 13 bases between. The CDR3 consists of 14 residues. Germline CDR1 is SGHDT and CDR2 is YYEEEE. The CDR3 nucleotides read TGTGCCAGCAGCGCATTTAGCGTTCCCTACGAGCAGTACTTC. Its translation is CASSAFSVPYEQYF. Drawing the rest from reference TRBV5-6 and TRBJ2-7, the complete variable domain is DAGVTQSPTHLIKTRGQQVTLRCSPKSGHDTVSWYQQALGQGPQFIFQYYEEEERQRGNFPDRFSGHQFPNYSSELNVNALLLGDSALYLCASSAFSVPYEQYFGPGTRLTVT.

The J gene is TRBJ2-1, the V gene TRBV7-3; TRBD2 is a possible D gene (5 bases). The CDR3 totals 14 residues. V lost 5 bases, J lost 4 bases, and 12 bases lay in between. CDR1 and CDR2 (germline): SGHTA, FQGTGA. CDR3 residues: CASSPTLEYNEQFF. As DNA, the CDR3 is TGTGCCAGCAGCCCGACACTAGAATACAATGAGCAGTTCTTC.

This chain links TRBV19 with TRBJ1-4; 10 positions agree with TRBD1. The CDR3 is made up of 17 amino acids. Per germline, CDR1 LNHDA and CDR2 SQIVND (reference sequence). J was trimmed by 4 bases and V by 4 bases; bases with no gene match: 9. The CDR3 loop is CASSTVGQGVNNEKLFF. CDR3 sequence (DNA): TGTGCCAGTAGTACCGTCGGACAGGGGGTGAATAATGAAAAACTGTTTTTT.

The CDR3 loop reads CASSAAVQGGYTF. The DNA of the CDR3 is TGTGCCAGCAGTGCCGCTGTTCAGGGAGGCTACACCTTC. The chain recombines TRBV2 with TRBJ1-2; possible D gene TRBD1, 5 bases. Germline-derived CDR1 and CDR2 are SNHLY and FYNNEI. The V and J ends lost 4 bases and 8 bases respectively, with 14 bases between them. The CDR3 runs to 13 residues.

This rearrangement joins TRBV20-1 to TRBJ2-7; D not resolved. Germline V CDR1 and CDR2: DFQATT, SNEGSKA (reference sequence). The V and J ends lost 3 bases and 6 bases respectively, with 9 bases between them. The CDR3 covers 11 residues. The CDR3 DNA reads TGCAGTGCTAGGACTCCTACCGAGCAGTACTTC. Protein product: CSARTPTEQYF.

The V and J genes are TRBV18 and TRBJ2-3; 7 bases line up with TRBD2. CDR1 is KGHSH, CDR2 LQKENI, per germline. The CDR3 is 15 amino acids. V was pared by 6 bases and J by 4 bases, with 10 bases of the junction left unmatched. The CDR3 DNA is TGTGCCAGCTCCCCCACCGGGCGGGAGCCAGATACGCAGTATTTT. This codes for CASSPTGREPDTQYF. Full variable domain (remainder filled in from reference TRBV18 and TRBJ2-3): NAGVMQNPRHLVRRRGQEARLRCSPMKGHSHVYWYRQLPEEGLKFMVYLQKENIIDESGMPKERFSAEFPKEGPSILRIQQVVRGDSAAYFCASSPTGREPDTQYFGPGTRLTVL.

The V call is TRBV28, the J call TRBJ1-3; D not resolved. V was clipped by 7 bases and J by 0 bases, with 19 bases between them. Germline-derived CDR1 and CDR2 are MDHEN and SYDVKM. The CDR3 is 17 amino acids. The CDR3 region has the DNA TGTGCCAGCACCCCCTTCCGACGGACTAACTCTGGAAACACCATATATTTT. Its protein is CASTPFRRTNSGNTIYF.

The V gene is TRBV28, the J gene TRBJ2-7; a possible D gene is TRBD1 (5 bases). V lost 2 bases, J lost 3 bases, and 5 bases lay in between. The CDR3 length is 12 residues. Germline V gene data show CDR1 as MDHEN and CDR2 as SYDVKM. The CDR3 DNA sequence: TGTGCCAGCAGTTTACAGGGCTACGAGCAGTACTTC. Translated: CASSLQGYEQYF.

The V gene is TRBV9, the J gene TRBJ1-1, with 8 bases identical to TRBD1. V shed 0 bases and J 1 base; nucleotides not matched to a gene: 5. The CDR3 contains 16 residues. Germline CDR1 is SGDLS and CDR2 is YYNGEE. The CDR3 is CASSVVLGTGNTEAFF. Written as DNA, the CDR3 is TGTGCCAGCAGCGTAGTTCTAGGGACAGGGAACACTGAAGCTTTCTTT.

This chain uses TRBV30 with TRBJ1-2, with D uncertain. Trimming took off 2 bases at V and 0 bases at J, with 7 bases between the two ends. This CDR3 spans 13 amino acids. Germline loops: CDR1 GTSNPN, CDR2 SVGIG (reference sequence). CDR3 sequence (DNA): TGTGCCTGGAGTCCGGGAGCTAACTATGGCTACACCTTC. Its protein is CAWSPGANYGYTF.

Of note for this clone: Distinct nucleotide sequences in the sample also encode this CDR3. J is TRBJ1-1 and V is TRBV30; tentatively, D is TRBD1 (5 bases). In germline, CDR1 is GTSNPN, CDR2 SVGIG (reference sequence). Trimming left V 0 bases short and J 1 base short, with 6 bases between. The CDR3 covers 13 residues. CDR3 nucleotide sequence: TGTGCCTGGAGTGTAAGGGGGAACACTGAAGCTTTCTTT. The encoded protein is CAWSVRGNTEAFF.

The chain uses TRBV4-1 and TRBJ2-7; TRBD2 agrees at 13 bases. Looked up from germline, CDR1 is MGHRA and CDR2 is YSYEKL. CDR3 length: 17 amino acids. V gave up 0 bases and J gave up 2 bases; unmatched junction bases: 4. The CDR3, as DNA: TGCGCCAGCAGCCAAGATTCCGGACTAGCGGGAGCCTACGAGCAGTACTTC. Protein: CASSQDSGLAGAYEQYF.

V gene TRBV28 combines with J gene TRBJ2-5; no clear D. The J call may be wrong; the DNA end is better matched by TRBJ2-7. The CDR3 runs to 13 residues. Germline loops: CDR1 MDHEN, CDR2 SYDVKM. CDR3 residues: CASTGSTDYEQYF. The CDR3 nucleotides read TGTGCCAGCACGGGCTCTACGGACTACGAGCAGTACTTC.

This chain uses TRBV5-1 with TRBJ2-1; 8 nucleotides agree with TRBD2. With 5 bases clipped from V and 12 bases from J, the junction kept 7 bases outside the gene matches. The germline V gene encodes CDR1 SGHRS and CDR2 YFSETQ. The CDR3 is 12 amino acids. CDR3 region: CASRREGPGQFF. In nucleotides, the CDR3 is TGCGCCAGCAGACGGGAGGGCCCGGGGCAGTTCTTC. Combining the CDR3 with reference TRBV5-1 and TRBJ2-1 gives the whole variable domain KAGVTQTPRYLIKTRGQQVTLSCSPISGHRSVSWYQQTPGQGLQFLFEYFSETQRNKGNFPGRFSGRQFSNSRSEMNVSTLELGDSALYLCASRREGPGQFFGPGTRLTVL.

The V gene is TRBV27, the J gene TRBJ1-2; 8 bases are a match to TRBD1. Losses at the gene ends were 5 bases for V and 7 bases for J; bases not matched to a gene: 6. Germline CDR1 and CDR2: MNHEY and SMNVEV (reference sequence). This CDR3 region has 13 residues. The CDR3 reads CASSTDRAGGYTF. The DNA for the CDR3 is TGTGCCAGCAGTACGGACAGGGCCGGTGGCTACACCTTC.

The rearrangement uses TRBV10-3 and TRBJ2-7; D possibly corresponds to TRBD2 (5 bases). V shed 0 bases and J shed 2 bases, with 11 bases lying between them. The CDR3 spans 15 residues. Germline V gene lookup returns CDR1 ENHRY and CDR2 SYGVKD. The CDR3 bases are TGTGCCATCAGTGAGTCGGTAGCGCGACCCTACGAGCAGTACTTC. Residues: CAISESVARPYEQYF.

CDR3 coding DNA: TGTGCCAGCAGCTCTGGACTAGCGGGATCAGAGACCCAGTACTTC. The encoded protein is CASSSGLAGSETQYF. The chain recombines TRBV7-9 with TRBJ2-5, with 12 bases fitting TRBD2. The CDR3 has 15 amino acids. Germline CDR1 SEHNR, CDR2 FQNEAQ (reference sequence). The V and J ends lost 4 bases and 4 bases, in that order; junction bases with no gene match: 4.

This clone has only one observation. The genes are TRBV5-8 and TRBJ1-5, with TRBD1 identical over 9 bases. The V gene end was trimmed by 6 bases and the J gene end by 3 bases; junction bases not matched to a gene: 13. Germline V gives CDR1 SGHTS, CDR2 YDEGEE. The CDR3 consists of 17 residues. CDR3 coding DNA: TGTGCCAGCACCCTGGGACAGGGAATGTTCGTCAATCAGCCCCAGCATTTT. Protein product: CASTLGQGMFVNQPQHF. Full variable domain (outside the CDR3, taken from reference TRBV5-8 and TRBJ1-5): EAGVTQSPTHLIKTRGQQATLRCSPISGHTSVYWYQQALGLGLQFLLWYDEGEERNRGNFPPRFSGRQFPNYSSELNVNALELEDSALYLCASTLGQGMFVNQPQHFGDGTRLSIL.

This chain uses TRBV29-1 with TRBJ2-5, with D unclear. V dropped 4 bases and J dropped 4 bases, with 10 bases sitting between them. The CDR3 spans 12 residues. Germline V gene lookup returns CDR1 SQVTM and CDR2 ANQGSEA. For the CDR3, the DNA is TGCAGCGTTGGACAACTCCGAGAGACCCAGTACTTC. Its translation is CSVGQLRETQYF.

This chain's CDR3 is CASSDSAGGAGELFF. In DNA, the CDR3 is TGTGCCAGCAGTGACTCGGCGGGAGGAGCGGGGGAGCTGTTTTTT. The chain employs TRBV6-4 and TRBJ2-2; 8 bases map to TRBD2. The CDR3 contains 15 residues. J was trimmed by 8 bases and V by 0 bases; bases with no gene match: 5. Germline values: CDR1 MRHNA, CDR2 SNTAGT.